The 25 T cell receptor beta chains below all came from one sample that was sequenced in a study of shared clonotypes between healthy human individuals. Clones were sequenced by immunoSEQ multiplex PCR, and TCRdb holds only the in-frame ones, with some missing. The sample yields 2,100,000 or so clones, approximately 96% seen once. The sequenced material came from naive CD4+ T cells sorted from blood. Subset meaning: CD45RA+ positively selected. These receptors were taken from a man aged 18 to 30 in good health.

The rearrangement links TRBV5-1 to TRBJ1-3; no clear D. The CDR3 covers 14 residues. Trimming left V 0 bases short and J 4 bases short, with 8 bases between. The germline V gene encodes CDR1 SGHRS and CDR2 YFSETQ. CDR3 sequence reads: CASSLATDGNTIYF. The CDR3 DNA sequence: TGCGCCAGCAGCTTGGCTACCGACGGAAACACCATATATTTT.

This chain joins TRBV20-1 and TRBJ1-1; no reliable D call. V was clipped by 5 bases and J by 7 bases, with 11 bases between them. The CDR3 runs to 11 residues. CDR1 is DFQATT, CDR2 SNEGSKA, per germline (reference sequence). The CDR3 sequence is CSAGPRGEAFF. The CDR3 nucleotides are TGCAGTGCTGGGCCGCGGGGTGAAGCTTTCTTT.

The chain has TRBV4-1 and TRBJ1-1, with 7 bases that match TRBD1. CDR1 MGHRA and CDR2 YSYEKL come from the germline V gene. J gave up 4 bases and V 4 bases, and 6 bases lay outside the gene matches. The CDR3 is 14 residues long. DNA of the CDR3: TGCGCCAGCAGCCCCGGGACAGTTCCCACTGAAGCTTTCTTT. Encoded protein: CASSPGTVPTEAFF.

The chain joins TRBV10-2 to TRBJ2-7, with 7 bases fitting TRBD1. CDR3 length equals 13 residues. Germline CDR1 and CDR2: WSHSY and SAAADI. The junction had 7 bases not matched to a gene; V was cut back by 8 bases and J by 3 bases. The CDR3 DNA reads as TGCGCCAGCGCTCAGGGGGTCGGCTACGAGCAGTACTTC. Translation gives CASAQGVGYEQYF.

This clone was recorded once. The same CDR3 arises from other DNA sequences in this sample as well. The J gene is TRBJ1-5, the V gene TRBV28, with D possibly TRBD1 on 5 matching bases. The germline CDR1 and CDR2 sequences are MDHEN and SYDVKM. The CDR3 consists of 14 residues. V dropped 4 bases and J dropped 4 bases, with 11 bases sitting between them. In nucleotides, the CDR3 is TGTGCCAGCAGTTCCCCAGGGCTAAATCAGCCCCAGCATTTT. Protein: CASSSPGLNQPQHF.

The chain recombines TRBV19 with TRBJ1-3; the D is unclear. Germline values: CDR1 LNHDA, CDR2 SQIVND (reference sequence). The CDR3 totals 16 residues. The ends were cut back, 3 bases at V and 2 bases at J, with 14 bases in the middle. The CDR3 sequence is CASSMSAGSPGNTIYF. CDR3 coding DNA: TGTGCCAGTAGTATGTCCGCGGGAAGCCCTGGAAACACCATATATTTT.

The J gene is TRBJ2-7, the V gene TRBV7-8; D is perhaps TRBD1 (6 bases). Germline loops: CDR1 SGHVS, CDR2 FQNEAQ. The CDR3 length is 16 residues. V shed 3 bases and J shed 3 bases, with 18 bases lying between them. CDR3 sequence reads: CASSFTTGEGGYEQYF. In DNA form, the CDR3 reads TGTGCCAGCAGCTTCACTACTGGCGAAGGGGGCTACGAGCAGTACTTC.

V and J are TRBV28 and TRBJ2-2; 9 positions match TRBD1. The CDR3 loop spans 15 amino acids. Germline CDR1 MDHEN, CDR2 SYDVKM. V lost 5 bases to trimming and J lost 1 base; unmatched junction nucleotides: 2. The CDR3 loop reads CASSQGQGNTGELFF. In DNA, the CDR3 is TGTGCCAGCAGTCAGGGACAGGGGAACACCGGGGAGCTGTTTTTT.

A few counts support this clone. The gene calls are TRBV10-1 and TRBJ2-1, with 15 nucleotides matching TRBD2. Trimming removed 5 bases from V and 0 bases from J; junction bases left unmatched: 5. CDR3 length equals 18 residues. The germline V gene encodes CDR1 WNHNN and CDR2 SYGVQD (reference sequence). The CDR3 region is CASSSGLAGGSSYNEQFF. The CDR3 DNA is TGCGCCAGCAGTAGTGGACTAGCGGGAGGGAGCTCCTACAATGAGCAGTTCTTC.

V gene TRBV6-5 combines with J gene TRBJ2-7; possible D gene TRBD2, 5 bases. The V end was cut by 2 bases, the J end by 3 bases, with 14 bases between. The CDR3 spans 15 residues. Germline-derived CDR1 and CDR2 are MNHEY and SVGAGI. The CDR3 DNA reads as TGTGCCAGCAGTTACCAGCGGACCACCCACTACGAGCAGTACTTC. Protein sequence: CASSYQRTTHYEQYF.

The chain has TRBV6-5 and TRBJ2-7; possible D gene TRBD2, 5 bases. The CDR3 consists of 13 residues. V was cut by 10 bases and J by 5 bases, with 18 bases left in between. The germline gives CDR1 MNHEY, CDR2 SVGAGI. The CDR3 bases are TGTGCCATCCGACGAGGGAATAATGACGAGCAGTACTTC. Amino acid sequence: CAIRRGNNDEQYF.

This chain uses TRBV7-8 with TRBJ2-1; 8 positions agree with TRBD1. The junction had 11 bases not matched to a gene; V was cut back by 5 bases and J by 8 bases. CDR3 length: 15 residues. Germline CDR1 reads SGHVS; CDR2 reads FQNEAQ. The CDR3 spells CASSLYSTGADEQFF. Here the CDR3 DNA reads TGTGCCAGCAGCCTCTACTCGACAGGGGCGGATGAGCAGTTCTTC.

The gene calls are TRBV18 and TRBJ2-1, with D perhaps matching TRBD1 (6 bases). The V gene lost 6 bases and the J gene lost 6 bases, with 12 bases spanning the gap. The CDR3 contains 13 residues. The V gene's germline CDR1 is KGHSH and CDR2 LQKENI. CDR3: CASSSDSLNEQFF. CDR3 nucleotides: TGTGCCAGCTCTTCGGACAGCCTCAATGAGCAGTTCTTC.

This rearrangement joins TRBV5-1 to TRBJ2-7, with D possibly being TRBD2 (6 bases). V lost 3 bases, J lost 1 base, and 11 bases lay in between. The CDR3 sequence is 14 residues long. Germline CDR1 is SGHRS and CDR2 is YFSETQ. Written as DNA, the CDR3 is TGCGCCAGCAGCTGGGGGGACGGTTCCTACGAGCAGTACTTC. Translation: CASSWGDGSYEQYF.

The chain is built from TRBV15 and TRBJ2-6; D unresolved. This CDR3 is built from 17 residues. V lost 0 bases and J lost 0, with 9 bases in between. Germline CDR1 is LNHNV and CDR2 is YYDKDF (reference sequence). CDR3: CATSRDRVSSGANVLTF. The CDR3 nucleotides read TGTGCCACCAGCAGAGATAGAGTAAGCTCTGGGGCCAACGTCCTGACTTTC.

The rearrangement links TRBV9 to TRBJ2-3; the match to TRBD2 covers 7 bases. The V segment lost 2 bases and the J segment 6 bases; nucleotides outside the gene matches: 6. Germline V lookup: CDR1 SGDLS, CDR2 YYNGEE. The CDR3 sequence is 14 residues long. As DNA, the CDR3 is TGTGCCAGCAGCGTGCTGACTAGCCGGGATACGCAGTATTTT. Amino acid sequence: CASSVLTSRDTQYF. Drawing the rest from reference TRBV9 and TRBJ2-3, the complete variable domain is DSGVTQTPKHLITATGQRVTLRCSPRSGDLSVYWYQQSLDQGLQFLIQYYNGEERAKGNILERFSAQQFPDLHSELNLSSLELGDSALYFCASSVLTSRDTQYFGPGTRLTVL.

This chain uses TRBV2 with TRBJ2-7; D call uncertain. Trimming cost V 6 bases and J 5 bases, with 17 bases left between them. From germline, CDR1 is SNHLY and CDR2 FYNNEI. The CDR3 runs 14 residues. The CDR3 sequence is CASRIAAVLDEQYF. The DNA for the CDR3 is TGTGCCAGCAGAATCGCGGCTGTTTTGGACGAGCAGTACTTC.

The chain combines TRBV28 with TRBJ2-5; 10 bases are shared with TRBD2. CDR3 length: 15 residues. In germline, CDR1 is MDHEN, CDR2 SYDVKM. Trimming took 7 bases from V and 5 from J; bases not matched to a gene: 10. The CDR3 region has the DNA TGTGCCAGCATCAGGAAGCGGGGGGGCCGGGAGACCCAGTACTTC. Translation gives CASIRKRGGRETQYF.

The V gene is TRBV7-2, the J gene TRBJ2-7, with D possibly being TRBD2 (5 bases). This CDR3 has 13 amino acids. Germline V lookup: CDR1 SGHTA, CDR2 FQGNSA. Trimming stripped 6 bases from V and 4 bases from J, with 13 bases between. The CDR3 region is CASRFPGVYEQYF. CDR3 DNA: TGTGCCAGCAGATTTCCCGGGGTTTACGAGCAGTACTTC.

J is TRBJ2-1 and V is TRBV5-4; 8 bases line up with TRBD2. CDR1 and CDR2 from the germline V gene are SGHNT and YYREEE (reference sequence). The CDR3 has 18 residues. With V trimmed by 4 bases and J by 2 bases, 14 bases remained unmatched. The CDR3 here is CASSNTGGGRDPYNEQFF. CDR3 coding DNA: TGTGCCAGCAGCAACACCGGGGGGGGTAGGGACCCCTACAATGAGCAGTTCTTC.

The chain combines TRBV6-1 with TRBJ1-1; D may be TRBD1 (5 bases). The CDR3 has 13 residues. Germline V lookup: CDR1 MNHNS, CDR2 SASEGT. The V end lost 7 bases, the J end lost 1 base, and 10 bases lay between the germline ends. The CDR3 sequence: CASTSDRNTEAFF. CDR3 bases: TGTGCCAGCACCTCCGACAGGAACACTGAAGCTTTCTTT.

The V and J genes are TRBV30 and TRBJ2-3; 9 nucleotides line up with TRBD2. The trim removed 5 bases at V and 5 bases at J, leaving 8 bases unmatched. The CDR3 has 14 residues. Germline V gives CDR1 GTSNPN, CDR2 SVGIG (reference sequence). CDR3: CAWSLGGGGDTQYF. The CDR3 DNA sequence: TGTGCCTGGTCCCTGGGCGGGGGGGGAGATACGCAGTATTTT.

V usage is TRBV27 and J usage is TRBJ1-2; D is ambiguous. The germline V and J ends were trimmed by 7 bases and 3 bases, with 18 bases remaining between them. CDR1 and CDR2 from the germline V gene are MNHEY and SMNVEV (reference sequence). This CDR3 has 15 amino acids. CDR3 region: CASIPGPTGYYGYTF. CDR3 bases: TGTGCCAGCATCCCGGGCCCGACCGGCTACTATGGCTACACCTTC.

The rearrangement joins TRBV13 to TRBJ1-6; perhaps TRBD1 as D (5 bases). CDR3 length: 17 amino acids. The germline V gene has CDR1 PRHDT and CDR2 FYEKMQ (reference sequence). Trimming shortened V by 4 bases and J by 3 bases, and 16 bases separated the two germline ends. This CDR3 reads CASSSYSVGGYNSPLHF. CDR3 DNA sequence: TGTGCCAGCAGCTCCTATTCCGTGGGGGGCTATAATTCACCCCTCCACTTT. The full variable domain, its missing parts supplied by reference TRBV13 and TRBJ1-6, is AAGVIQSPRHLIKEKRETATLKCYPIPRHDTVYWYQQGPGQDPQFLISFYEKMQSDKGSIPDRFSAQQFSDYHSELNMSSLELGDSALYFCASSSYSVGGYNSPLHFGNGTRLTVT.

V gene TRBV5-4 combines with J gene TRBJ1-1; 8 bases are shared with TRBD1. This CDR3 has 16 residues. Germline trimming cut 2 bases from V and 5 bases from J; bases unmatched to any gene: 11. The germline V gene has CDR1 SGHNT and CDR2 YYREEE (reference sequence). CDR3 DNA sequence: TGTGCCAGCAGCTTACCTGGCGGACAGGGAAAAACTGAAGCTTTCTTT. Translating gives CASSLPGGQGKTEAFF.